A single sample gave rise to the 5 T cell receptor beta chains below, sequenced in a study of blood T cell repertoires in COVID-19. Clones were sequenced by immunoSEQ multiplex PCR, and TCRdb holds only the in-frame ones, with some missing. The data show over 350,000 clones, roughly nine tenths seen once. Input material: PBMCs or T cells enriched from blood (not recorded which). The origin of the receptors is a woman in her thirties or forties who had been exposed to COVID-19.

About this clone: Germline is not matched at one junction end, which may reflect a read error. The rearrangement uses TRBV7-7 and TRBJ2-5, with TRBD1 identical over 8 bases. The CDR3 totals 14 residues. Germline V gene sequence: CDR1 SSHAT, CDR2 FNYEAQ (reference sequence). In DNA, the CDR3 is TGTGCTAGCAGCGGAACACGGACAGGGGAGACCCAGTACTTC. Encoded protein: CASSGTRTGETQYF.

The chain carries TRBV11-3 and TRBJ2-7, with unresolved D. This CDR3 spans 13 amino acids. Germline V gives CDR1 SGHNT, CDR2 YENEEA. V lost 2 bases and J 4 bases, leaving 9 bases between the germline ends. The CDR3 coding sequence is TGTGCCAGCAGCTTAAGCCCCGCTTACGAGCAGTACTTC. Residues: CASSLSPAYEQYF.

This clone was counted a single time. The V call is TRBV28, the J call TRBJ1-4; D remains unclear. The germline CDR1 and CDR2 sequences are MDHEN and SYDVKM. Trimming removed 5 bases at V and 4 bases at J, with 20 bases between. The CDR3 spans 17 residues. CDR3 coding DNA: TGTGCCAGCAGTCCCCCCGCCCCAGGCCGAGTTAATGAAAAACTGTTTTTT. Amino acids: CASSPPAPGRVNEKLFF.

The J gene is TRBJ2-7, the V gene TRBV12-5, with 10 nucleotides matching TRBD2. Germline values: CDR1 LGHNT, CDR2 FRNRAP. The V and J ends lost 6 bases and 3 bases, in that order; junction bases with no gene match: 11. This CDR3 spans 16 amino acids. CDR3 protein: CASGTDLGTSDYEQYF. Written as DNA, the CDR3 is TGTGCTAGTGGCACGGACCTAGGGACTAGCGACTACGAGCAGTACTTC.

V gene TRBV18 combines with J gene TRBJ1-4; D may be TRBD1 (6 bases). Trimming removed 2 bases at V and 5 bases at J, with 12 bases between. This CDR3 contains 15 residues. Germline CDR1 is KGHSH and CDR2 is LQKENI. The CDR3 DNA follows: TGTGCCAGCTCACCAACCGGGACACCAAATGAAAAACTGTTTTTT. This gives the protein CASSPTGTPNEKLFF. Drawing the rest from reference TRBV18 and TRBJ1-4, the complete variable domain is NAGVMQNPRHLVRRRGQEARLRCSPMKGHSHVYWYRQLPEEGLKFMVYLQKENIIDESGMPKERFSAEFPKEGPSILRIQQVVRGDSAAYFCASSPTGTPNEKLFFGSGTQLSVL.